Below are 9 T cell receptor beta chains sequenced from a single sample in a study of blood T cell repertoires in COVID-19. Clones were read by immunoSEQ multiplex PCR, and TCRdb kept only the in-frame ones, dropping some. Among hundreds of thousands of clones listed, about 86% were seen once. Source material: peripheral blood. These receptors were taken from a woman aged 25 to 45 who had recovered from COVID-19.

This chain uses TRBV11-2 with TRBJ2-7; TRBD1 might be the D (5 bases). Germline values: CDR1 SGHAT, CDR2 FQNNGV. CDR3 length: 18 amino acids. The ends were cut back, 5 bases at V and 2 bases at J, with 25 bases in the middle. The CDR3 here is CASSPINRQITTPYEQYF. The CDR3 DNA is TGTGCCAGCAGCCCAATTAACCGACAGATTACAACGCCCTACGAGCAGTACTTC.

The chain links TRBV13 to TRBJ2-1; 11 nucleotides agree with TRBD2. The CDR3 is made up of 20 amino acids. Germline CDR1 is PRHDT and CDR2 is FYEKMQ (reference sequence). Trimming cost V 5 bases and J 2 bases; bases outside gene matches: 17. CDR3 protein: CASSTYGASGRPLTYNEQFF. CDR3 DNA: TGTGCCAGCAGCACCTATGGGGCTAGCGGGAGGCCTCTAACCTACAATGAGCAGTTCTTC. Together with reference TRBV13 and TRBJ2-1, the CDR3 gives the full variable domain: AAGVIQSPRHLIKEKRETATLKCYPIPRHDTVYWYQQGPGQDPQFLISFYEKMQSDKGSIPDRFSAQQFSDYHSELNMSSLELGDSALYFCASSTYGASGRPLTYNEQFFGPGTRLTVL.

This clone was seen only a few times. The chain is built from TRBV9 and TRBJ2-7; TRBD2 aligns across 7 bases. The CDR3 contains 14 residues. The ends lost 3 bases at V and 6 bases at J; junction bases unmatched: 9. From germline, CDR1 is SGDLS and CDR2 YYNGEE. The CDR3 region has the DNA TGTGCCAGCAGCGGGCAACTAGCGTCTGGCGAGCAGTACTTC. Protein sequence: CASSGQLASGEQYF.

V is TRBV19 and J is TRBJ2-2; the match to TRBD2 covers 14 bases. This CDR3 has 16 amino acids. The ends lost 10 bases at V and 5 bases at J; junction bases unmatched: 9. Germline loops: CDR1 LNHDA, CDR2 SQIVND (reference sequence). As DNA, the CDR3 is TGTGCCACAAAAGGGACTAGCGGGAGTAATACCGGGGAGCTGTTTTTT. Its protein is CATKGTSGSNTGELFF. The full variable domain, completed using reference TRBV19 and TRBJ2-2, is DGGITQSPKYLFRKEGQNVTLSCEQNLNHDAMYWYRQDPGQGLRLIYYSQIVNDFQKGDIAEGYSVSREKKESFPLTVTSAQKNPTAFYLCATKGTSGSNTGELFFGEGSRLTVL.

The chain has TRBV10-3 and TRBJ2-7, with 8 bases that match TRBD1. The CDR3 contains 19 residues. Germline CDR1 and CDR2: ENHRY and SYGVKD. The V and J ends lost 3 bases and 2 bases, in that order; junction bases with no gene match: 18. CDR3 coding DNA: TGTGCCATCAGTGATAGACAGGGGAGTTCGTCAGACTCTCCCTACGAGCAGTACTTC. It codes for CAISDRQGSSSDSPYEQYF.

The J gene is TRBJ2-7, the V gene TRBV5-8, with 9 bases aligning to TRBD1. This CDR3 has 15 amino acids. J gave up 6 bases and V 2 bases, and 9 bases lay outside the gene matches. Per the germline V gene, CDR1 is SGHTS and CDR2 is YDEGEE. The CDR3, as DNA: TGTGCCAGCAGCTTCCGACAGGGGGAGATAGCCGAGCAGTACTTC. Protein sequence: CASSFRQGEIAEQYF.

The genes are TRBV5-6 and TRBJ2-3; no firm D call. CDR3 length: 15 amino acids. Germline assignment: CDR1 SGHDT and CDR2 YYEEEE. The V and J ends lost 4 bases and 2 bases respectively, with 14 bases between them. The CDR3 bases are TGTGCCAGCAGCCCGCCGAGGAAACCCACAGATACGCAGTATTTT. Residues: CASSPPRKPTDTQYF.

The rearrangement joins TRBV28 to TRBJ2-7; TRBD2 matches at 9 bases. The CDR3 loop spans 16 amino acids. Germline V gene data show CDR1 as MDHEN and CDR2 as SYDVKM. After removal of 7 bases from V and 2 bases from J, the junction contained 12 bases not matched to a gene. CDR3 sequence reads: CASTELAGLGAYEQYF. CDR3 sequence (DNA): TGTGCCAGCACGGAACTAGCGGGTTTAGGGGCCTACGAGCAGTACTTC.

The chain joins TRBV30 to TRBJ2-3, with 9 bases matching TRBD2. CDR3 length: 14 residues. Germline trimming cut 6 bases from V and 0 bases from J; bases unmatched to any gene: 4. Germline CDR1 reads GTSNPN; CDR2 reads SVGIG (reference sequence). CDR3 sequence (DNA): TGTGCCTGCGCGGGGGGGGGAAGCACAGATACGCAGTATTTT. It specifies CACAGGGSTDTQYF.